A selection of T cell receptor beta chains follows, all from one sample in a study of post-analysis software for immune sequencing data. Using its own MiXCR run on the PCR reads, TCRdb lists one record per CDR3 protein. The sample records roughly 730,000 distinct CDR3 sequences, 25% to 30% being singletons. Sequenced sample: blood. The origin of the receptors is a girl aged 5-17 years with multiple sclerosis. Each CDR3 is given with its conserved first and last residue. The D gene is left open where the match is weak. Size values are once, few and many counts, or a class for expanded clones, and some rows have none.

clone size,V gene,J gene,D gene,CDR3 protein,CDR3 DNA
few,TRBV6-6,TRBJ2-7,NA,CASRPTLRAPSSYEQYF,TGTGCCAGCAGACCAACCCTCAGGGCCCCGAGCTCCTACGAGCAGTACTTC
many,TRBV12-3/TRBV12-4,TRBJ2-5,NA,CASSDPGRGETQYF,TGTGCCAGCAGTGACCCGGGACGGGGGGAGACCCAGTACTTC
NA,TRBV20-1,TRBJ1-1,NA,CSARLLGPEAFF,TGCAGTGCTCGACTCCTGGGCCCTGAAGCTTTCTTT
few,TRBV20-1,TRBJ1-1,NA,CSARERQQNTEAFF,TGCAGTGCTAGAGAGCGTCAGCAGAACACTGAAGCTTTCTTT
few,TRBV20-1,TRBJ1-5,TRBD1,CSAGRTGSNQPQHF,TGCAGTGCGGGGAGGACAGGGAGCAATCAGCCCCAGCATTTT
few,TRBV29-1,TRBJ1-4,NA,CSAGGIYEKLFF,TGCAGCGCCGGGGGTATTTATGAAAAACTGTTTTTT
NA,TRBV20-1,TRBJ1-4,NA,CSAEGPLATNEKLFF,TGCAGCGCCGAGGGACCTCTCGCAACTAATGAAAAACTGTTTTTT
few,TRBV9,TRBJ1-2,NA,CASSVDGGQNYGYTF,TGTGCCAGCAGCGTAGACGGGGGGCAGAACTATGGCTACACCTTC
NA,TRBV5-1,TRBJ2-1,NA,CASGPEGLAGLKGSYNEQFF,TGCGCCAGCGGCCCTGAGGGACTGGCGGGGTTGAAGGGTTCCTACAATGAGCAGTTCTTC
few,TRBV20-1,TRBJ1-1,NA,CSARTLQGLNTEAFF,TGCAGTGCCAGAACGTTACAGGGCCTGAACACTGAAGCTTTCTTT
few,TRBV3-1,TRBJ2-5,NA,CASSPSGQEETQYF,TGTGCCAGCAGCCCCTCGGGCCAGGAAGAGACCCAGTACTTC
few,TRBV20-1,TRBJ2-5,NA,CSASGWSQETQYF,TGCAGTGCTAGTGGCTGGAGCCAAGAGACCCAGTACTTC
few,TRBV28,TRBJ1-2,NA,CASSPSTASAGYTF,TGTGCCAGCAGTCCGTCGACAGCTTCCGCTGGCTACACCTTC
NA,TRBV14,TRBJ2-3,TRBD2,CAISQARLAGFTDTQYF,TGTGCCATCAGCCAAGCTCGACTAGCGGGGTTCACAGATACGCAGTATTTT
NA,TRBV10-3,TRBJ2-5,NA,CAIRNAGGPRETQYF,TGTGCCATCAGGAATGCCGGAGGGCCACGGGAGACCCAGTACTTC
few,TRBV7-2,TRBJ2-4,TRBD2,CASSKTLASGNIQYF,TGTGCCAGCAGCAAGACCTTGGCTAGCGGAAACATTCAGTACTTC
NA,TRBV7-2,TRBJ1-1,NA,CASSLVWQNTEAFF,TGTGCCAGCAGCTTAGTATGGCAGAACACTGAAGCTTTCTTT
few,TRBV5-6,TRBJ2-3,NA,CASSLTGRYTQYF,TGTGCCAGCAGCTTGACAGGGCGCTATACGCAGTATTTT
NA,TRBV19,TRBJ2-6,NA,CASSQTVSSGANVLTF,TGTGCCAGTAGTCAGACTGTCAGCTCTGGGGCCAACGTCCTGACTTTC
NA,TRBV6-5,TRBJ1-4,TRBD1,CASSYSMRGRRTNEKLFF,TGTGCCAGCAGTTACTCGATGAGGGGGCGACGGACTAATGAAAAACTGTTTTTT
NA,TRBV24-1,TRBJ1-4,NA,CATSDSRGVAEKLFF,TGTGCCACCAGTGATTCGAGGGGGGTGGCCGAAAAACTGTTTTTT
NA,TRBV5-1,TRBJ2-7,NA,CASSLPGSDDEQYF,TGCGCCAGCAGCTTGCCAGGGAGTGACGACGAGCAGTACTTC
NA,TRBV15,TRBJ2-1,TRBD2,CATLGGGLNEQFF,TGTGCCACCTTGGGCGGGGGGTTGAATGAGCAGTTCTTC
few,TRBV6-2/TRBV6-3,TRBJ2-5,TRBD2,CASSDRTSGVETQYF,TGTGCCAGCAGTGACAGGACTAGCGGGGTCGAGACCCAGTACTTC
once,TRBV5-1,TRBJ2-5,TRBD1,CASSADRGDKETQYF,TGCGCCAGCAGCGCTGACAGGGGGGATAAAGAGACCCAGTACTTC
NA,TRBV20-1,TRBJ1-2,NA,CSANSQGSNYGYTF,TGCAGTGCTAACAGCCAGGGGTCTAACTATGGCTACACCTTC
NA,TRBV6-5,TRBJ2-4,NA,CASSPDRNAYIQYF,TGTGCCAGCAGCCCCGACAGGAATGCGTACATTCAGTACTTC
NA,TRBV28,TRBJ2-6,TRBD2,CASSLSGLAGDGANVLTF,TGTGCCAGCAGTTTATCGGGACTAGCGGGAGATGGGGCCAACGTCCTGACTTTC
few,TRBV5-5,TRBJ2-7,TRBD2,CASSMQVSASGYEQYF,TGTGCCAGCAGCATGCAAGTCTCGGCTAGCGGTTACGAGCAGTACTTC